Below, one TCR beta chain is given with its context. In this sample, this clonotype turned up a few times. No antigen is known for it. Within one base of it there is no much larger clone, and no base qualities were kept. Reading the germline V gene (reference sequence) gives CDR1 SGHNT and CDR2 YYREEE. The CDR3 runs 15 residues from the cysteine to the phenylalanine. The read is trimmed to its CDR3 DNA, 45 bases read in frame from base 1. From V the trimming removes 4 bases and from J it removes 5 bases, while the gene matches leave 10 bases of the junction unaccounted for. The sample originates from a study of human T cells and chemical hapten exposure (dated by TCRdb to the early 2020s). For the study in its entirety: For sensitization, 2% DPC in acetone was applied to a roughly 2 cm by roughly 2 cm area of upper inner arm skin. Weekly therapeutic DPC doses were additionally applied to the scalp of patients throughout the roughly 24-week study period. Patch testing was performed on the upper back with Finn chambers containing 0.01% DPC, and the patch tests were scored after 6 days according to International Contact Dermatitis Research Group standards. The mostly female patient cohort included alopecia areata with under or over 50% scalp involvement, alopecia totalis and alopecia universalis. The libraries were sequenced as a pool, and the TCR yield per sample differed mostly because of small variations in library volumes within the pool. In alopecia patients, the study followed how the peripheral blood TCR repertoire changed in vivo over primary and secondary sensitization to diphenylcyclopropenone (DPC), a hapten. Patient blood was sampled pre-sensitization (week 0) and at 2, 6 and about 24 weeks after DPC sensitization. Blood for TCR sequencing was provided by twenty-nine alopecia patients at one to four time points (pre-sensitization, 2, 6 and 24 weeks).

The protocol used for the library was RACE. The run used a NextSeq 500. Library preparation attached unique molecular identifiers to individual cDNA molecules for quantitative, reproducible TCR counting. For every blood RNA sample, sequencing covered both the TCR alpha and TCR beta chains. Under the source paper's analysis protocol: The median number of TCRs per sample was approximately 93,000, ranging from 23,224 to 690,600. V, J and CDR3 annotation of the TCR reads was performed with the Decombinator software suite. To make PS versus PT1 abundance plots, every sample was subsampled to the same number of TCRs (28,000). Expanded TCRs were defined as absent before sensitization and observed at least eight times at the 2-week time point. TCRdb passed the public sequencing reads through fastp at Q25 and MiXCR, retaining productive beta sequences. Under each unique CDR3 protein, matching rows form one entry showing the most common genes and DNA. Here the V and J calls rest on TCRdb's processing, not on the authors' analysis. Within this sample are 180,000 or so distinct CDR3 sequences, with 20% to 25% of them counted one time only. Together, the top ten hold about 6.7% of the sample.

What the authors observed across the whole study: Because all patients had alopecia, a presumed autoimmune disease, the immune response of the patients might differ from that of healthy individuals. Patch test score was positively correlated with the number of PT1 expanded TCRs, with significance at thresholds 8, 16 and 32 but not at 4. Repeated subsampling changed both the strength of the expansion versus patch-test correlation and the threshold at which that correlation became significant. DPC sensitization did not change the number of TCRs with a frequency above 1 in 1000, and there was no evidence of changes in global repertoire structure. Significantly more large CDR3 similarity clusters were formed by expanded TCRs than by pre-sensitization or healthy control sets, consistent with antigen-driven responses.

The sample's time point, from its label and the paper: patch test 1, 2 weeks after DPC sensitization. The sample's treatment or condition label is to be understood as: therapeutic diphenylcyclopropenone sensitization with weekly scalp DPC. At every patch-test visit, the blood draw took place before the patch test was put on. To be eligible, patients had to be aged 18 to 70, diagnosed with alopecia and judged suitable for DPC therapy, while pregnant patients were excluded. Total RNA was extracted from unfractionated whole blood collected in Tempus Blood RNA tubes. Rearrangement joined TRBV5-4 to TRBJ1-1; the junction holds 8 bases that match TRBD1. The receptor was derived from a woman in her forties or fifties with alopecia areata. Some clones in this sample may be carry-over from other donors' samples. Here the sequenced sample was whole blood, taken in connection with sensitization to the hapten diphenylcyclopropenone (DPC). The CDR3 amino acid sequence is: CASSQRTGHRTEAFF. DNA sequence: TGTGCCAGCAGCCAGCGGACAGGGCATCGAACTGAAGCTTTCTTT. Extended through the reference TRBV5-4 and TRBJ1-1 proteins, this CDR3 yields the full variable domain: ETGVTQSPTHLIKTRGQQVTLRCSSQSGHNTVSWYQQALGQGPQFIFQYYREEENGRGNFPPRFSGLQFPNYSSELNVNALELDDSALYLCASSQRTGHRTEAFFGQGTRLTVV.